This TCR beta chain comes out of a study of post-analysis software for immune sequencing data. Study-wide points: Patients showed TRBV5-6, TRBV5-1 and TRBV20-1 among five TRBV segments more frequent than in controls.

As for this clonotype: Its antigen is unknown. A much larger clone lies one base from this, so it may be a read error.

The library was made from cDNA and included unique molecular identifiers. When 1 to 10 million T cells were used, they gave about 550,000 cDNA molecules. Each CDR3 protein gets one entry after TCRdb re-called the PCR reads with MiXCR. The top ten clones hold 4.9% of a sample with approximately 770,000 distinct CDR3 sequences, roughly 46% of them seen once. The V gene's germline CDR1 is SGHAT and CDR2 FQNNGV. This CDR3 is 15 amino acids long. V was pared by 4 bases and J by 4 bases, with 3 bases of the junction left unmatched. Input material: blood. This receptor was identified in a girl aged 5-17 years with multiple sclerosis. The chain joins TRBV11-2 to TRBJ2-1, with 11 bases identical to TRBD2. CDR3 sequence reads: CASSSRLAGYNEQFF. CDR3 nucleotides: TGTGCCAGCAGCTCCCGACTAGCGGGGTACAATGAGCAGTTCTTC.